This entry lists 25 T cell receptor beta chains sequenced from one sample in a study of blood T cell repertoires in COVID-19. Sequenced by immunoSEQ multiplex PCR; TCRdb stores in-frame clones only, minus some. The repertoire holds roughly 100,000 clones, with 76% as singletons. Material for sequencing was peripheral blood. Receptors originate from a man between 65 and 79 years old with acute or convalescent COVID-19.

This rearrangement joins TRBV19 to TRBJ1-1; tentative D call: TRBD1 (6 bases). This CDR3 has 13 amino acids. The V end lost 5 bases, the J end lost 5 bases, and 12 bases lay between the germline ends. The germline CDR1 and CDR2 sequences are LNHDA and SQIVND (reference sequence). CDR3 residues: CASSYDRRTEAFF. The CDR3 bases are TGTGCCAGTAGTTATGACAGGAGAACTGAAGCTTTCTTT.

In the case of this clone: This could be a read error, since a much larger clone is one nucleotide away. Within the sample, other DNA sequences also encode this same CDR3. The CDR3 nucleotides are TGTGCCAGCTCGCAGTCGACAGCCGCGGGGGGCTACACCTTC. Protein sequence: CASSQSTAAGGYTF. This chain links TRBV18 with TRBJ1-2, with a possible D match to TRBD1 (5 bases). The V and J ends lost 6 bases and 8 bases respectively, with 19 bases between them. This CDR3 region has 14 residues. The V gene's germline CDR1 is KGHSH and CDR2 LQKENI.

CDR3 sequence (DNA): TGTGCCAGCAGTTACGGGGGGGACGGAAAACTGTTTTTT. This encodes CASSYGGDGKLFF. The rearrangement joins TRBV12-3 or TRBV12-4 to TRBJ1-4; TRBD1 is a possible D gene (5 bases). Trimming left V 4 bases short and J 10 bases short, with 13 bases between. The CDR3 is 13 residues long.

The V gene is TRBV12-5, the J gene TRBJ2-5; D remains unclear. Germline V gene sequence: CDR1 LGHNT, CDR2 FRNRAP. CDR3 length: 11 residues. V dropped 5 bases and J dropped 5 bases, with 6 bases sitting between them. CDR3 loop: CASGLRETQYF. DNA for the CDR3: TGTGCTAGTGGTCTCCGGGAGACCCAGTACTTC.

The chain uses TRBV6-5 and TRBJ1-1; the D gene is possibly TRBD1 (5 bases). The germline V and J ends were trimmed by 5 bases and 5 bases, with 15 bases remaining between them. Germline V gene data show CDR1 as MNHEY and CDR2 as SVGAGI. This CDR3 is built from 14 residues. CDR3 DNA sequence: TGTGCCAGCAGTCTACGGGCCCCAGGGACTGAAGCTTTCTTT. Protein product: CASSLRAPGTEAFF.

The rearrangement uses TRBV19 and TRBJ1-3; no definite D call. CDR1 is LNHDA, CDR2 SQIVND, per germline (reference sequence). The CDR3 contains 16 residues. The germline V and J ends were trimmed by 3 bases and 0 bases, with 12 bases remaining between them. CDR3 amino acids: CASSIRHSGSGNTIYF. Here the CDR3 DNA reads TGTGCCAGTAGTATCCGACACAGCGGCTCTGGAAACACCATATATTTT.

The chain combines TRBV5-1 with TRBJ2-1, with 9 nucleotides matching TRBD2. Trimming removed 4 bases from V and 7 bases from J; junction bases left unmatched: 12. The CDR3 has 16 amino acids. CDR1 and CDR2 from the germline V gene are SGHRS and YFSETQ. CDR3 residues: CASSPQGSGSGNEQFF. The DNA of the CDR3 is TGCGCCAGCAGCCCCCAGGGTAGCGGGAGTGGAAATGAGCAGTTCTTC.

This clone was counted only a few times. The chain recombines TRBV19 with TRBJ1-2, with D possibly being TRBD1 (5 bases). Looked up from germline, CDR1 is LNHDA and CDR2 is SQIVND (reference sequence). V lost 5 bases and J 8 bases, leaving 15 bases between the germline ends. The CDR3 runs 13 residues. CDR3 nucleotides: TGTGCCAGTAGTGGGCTGGAGGGGACGGGCTACACCTTC. It yields the protein CASSGLEGTGYTF.

CDR3 sequence reads: CAWSQLDGQGMTDTQYF. For the CDR3, the DNA is TGTGCCTGGAGTCAGTTGGATGGGCAGGGGATGACAGATACGCAGTATTTT. The chain couples TRBV30 to TRBJ2-3; D possibly corresponds to TRBD1 (6 bases). This CDR3 spans 17 amino acids. V was clipped by 2 bases and J by 3 bases, with 21 bases between them. Germline V gene sequence: CDR1 GTSNPN, CDR2 SVGIG (reference sequence).

The CDR3 region is CAISESRGKGSGQETQYF. The CDR3 nucleotides are TGTGCCATCAGTGAGTCCAGGGGTAAAGGGAGCGGCCAAGAGACCCAGTACTTC. The chain carries TRBV10-3 and TRBJ2-5; the D gene is possibly TRBD1 (6 bases). The V end was cut by 0 bases, the J end by 1 base, with 18 bases between. The length of the CDR3 is 18 residues. Germline V gene lookup returns CDR1 ENHRY and CDR2 SYGVKD.

The gene calls are TRBV27 and TRBJ2-7; 7 bases line up with TRBD1. Trimming removed 5 bases from V and 2 bases from J; junction bases left unmatched: 6. The germline V gene has CDR1 MNHEY and CDR2 SMNVEV (reference sequence). The CDR3 spans 14 residues. The CDR3 sequence is CASSQSGTAYEQYV. The CDR3 DNA reads as TGTGCCAGCAGTCAATCCGGGACAGCCTACGAGCAGTACGTC.

The V and J genes are TRBV29-1 and TRBJ1-1; perhaps TRBD1 as D (5 bases). This CDR3 comprises 12 residues. Trimming removed 4 bases at V and 8 bases at J, with 14 bases between. CDR1 is SQVTM, CDR2 ANQGSEA, per germline. CDR3 nucleotide sequence: TGCAGCGTTGCATTGCTGCGGGGGGAAGCTTTCTTT. It is translated as CSVALLRGEAFF.

This clone is a singleton in its sample. One junction end disagrees with the germline gene, perhaps due to a read error. The chain has TRBV6-4 and TRBJ1-5; 9 nucleotides match TRBD1. CDR1 MRHNA and CDR2 SNTAGT come from the germline V gene. The CDR3 length is 15 residues. CDR3 bases: TGTGCCAGCAGGGACTTAACAGGGGGCCGACAGCCCCAGCATTTT. Translating it yields CASRDLTGGRQPQHF.

This chain connects TRBV5-1 to TRBJ1-2; D gene uncertain. CDR1 is SGHRS, CDR2 YFSETQ, per germline. The V end was cut by 0 bases, the J end by 4 bases, with 13 bases between. The CDR3 is made up of 15 amino acids. CDR3 region: CASSLGRNIGYGYTF. The DNA of the CDR3 is TGCGCCAGCAGCTTGGGCCGAAATATCGGCTATGGCTACACCTTC.

This sequence joins TRBV7-8 and TRBJ1-1; D gene unclear. The CDR3 runs 14 residues. Germline loops: CDR1 SGHVS, CDR2 FQNEAQ. Between the trimmed V and J ends, which lost 0 bases and 4 bases, there was a span of 9 bases. The CDR3 nucleotides read TGTGCCAGCAGCTTAGCCGGGGTGGGCACTGAAGCTTTCTTT. This encodes CASSLAGVGTEAFF.

This sequence joins TRBV18 and TRBJ2-5, with 10 bases fitting TRBD1. V shed 2 bases and J 5 bases; nucleotides not matched to a gene: 5. This CDR3 is 15 amino acids long. The germline gives CDR1 KGHSH, CDR2 LQKENI. The DNA for the CDR3 is TGTGCCAGCTCACCATTTGGGACAGGGGCGGAGACCCAGTACTTC. Translation gives CASSPFGTGAETQYF. The variable domain in full, completed from reference TRBV18 and TRBJ2-5, reads NAGVMQNPRHLVRRRGQEARLRCSPMKGHSHVYWYRQLPEEGLKFMVYLQKENIIDESGMPKERFSAEFPKEGPSILRIQQVVRGDSAAYFCASSPFGTGAETQYFGPGTRLLVL.

The V call is TRBV5-6, the J call TRBJ1-1; D might be TRBD1 (6 bases). The CDR3 runs 14 residues. CDR1 and CDR2 from the germline V gene are SGHDT and YYEEEE. With 3 bases removed from V and 3 bases from J, the gap between germline ends came to 12 bases. CDR3 sequence reads: CASSSVQGYTEAFF. The CDR3 coding sequence is TGTGCCAGCAGCTCCGTTCAGGGGTACACTGAAGCTTTCTTT.

This clone is medium-sized (0.01 to 0.1%). The V gene is TRBV6-1, the J gene TRBJ1-5; 7 bases are a match to TRBD1. Per germline, CDR1 MNHNS and CDR2 SASEGT. The CDR3 extends over 16 amino acids. V trimming: 4 bases; J trimming: 2 bases; junction bases outside the gene matches: 8. The CDR3 coding sequence is TGTGCCAGCAGTGCAGGAGACAGGGCCGGCAATCAGCCCCAGCATTTT. It yields the protein CASSAGDRAGNQPQHF.

This clone was seen a handful of times. V usage is TRBV30 and J usage is TRBJ1-5, with 7 nucleotides matching TRBD1. Trimming removed 3 bases from V and 5 bases from J; junction bases left unmatched: 7. The CDR3 totals 14 residues. Germline-derived CDR1 and CDR2 are GTSNPN and SVGIG (reference sequence). For the CDR3, the DNA is TGTGCCTGGAGCCCAGGGGGGAATTATCAGCCCCAGCATTTT. Its protein product is CAWSPGGNYQPQHF.

The gene calls are TRBV19 and TRBJ1-4, with 7 bases that match TRBD1. The CDR3 is made up of 13 amino acids. V trimming: 5 bases; J trimming: 8 bases; junction bases outside the gene matches: 5. The germline CDR1 and CDR2 sequences are LNHDA and SQIVND (reference sequence). The CDR3 DNA sequence: TGTGCCAGTAGTTCGAGCAGGGGGGAAAAACTGTTTTTT. As protein: CASSSSRGEKLFF.

This chain connects TRBV6-5 to TRBJ1-5, with D unclear. The V gene's germline CDR1 is MNHEY and CDR2 SVGAGI. Trimming took off 6 bases at V and 1 base at J, with 10 bases between the two ends. The CDR3 totals 14 residues. The DNA of the CDR3 is TGTGCCAGCAGAGATACTCGGAGCAATCAGCCCCAGCATTTT. As protein: CASRDTRSNQPQHF.

In its sample, this clone was seen a few times. The chain employs TRBV5-6 and TRBJ2-7; weak D call: TRBD1 (6 bases). Trimming removed 2 bases from V and 4 bases from J, with 22 bases in between. Germline V CDR1 and CDR2: SGHDT, YYEEEE. This CDR3 comprises 17 residues. For the CDR3, the DNA is TGTGCCAGCAGCTTAACAGGGATTAACCTCCTTCTGTACGAGCAGTACTTC. Translating gives CASSLTGINLLLYEQYF.

The chain recombines TRBV29-1 with TRBJ1-4; D not certain. Germline V gene sequence: CDR1 SQVTM, CDR2 ANQGSEA. The CDR3 covers 14 residues. V was shortened by 3 bases and J by 2 bases, with 10 bases between the two germline ends. CDR3 in DNA: TGCAGCGTTGAGTCTAGCGGGACTAATGAAAAACTGTTTTTT. Amino acid sequence: CSVESSGTNEKLFF.

This clone was detected ten times or more. The rearrangement joins TRBV5-1 to TRBJ2-3; TRBD2 agrees at 10 bases. Trimming at V came to 0 bases and at J to 4 bases, leaving 2 bases not matched to a gene. Germline CDR1 reads SGHRS; CDR2 reads YFSETQ. The CDR3 is made up of 15 amino acids. CDR3 loop: CASSLGLAGADTQYF. In DNA, the CDR3 is TGCGCCAGCAGCTTGGGGCTAGCGGGGGCAGATACGCAGTATTTT.

V is TRBV5-1 and J is TRBJ2-1; tentatively, D is TRBD1 (5 bases). This CDR3 region has 14 residues. Per the germline V gene, CDR1 is SGHRS and CDR2 is YFSETQ. Trimming removed 0 bases at V and 5 bases at J, with 9 bases between. The DNA for the CDR3 is TGCGCCAGCAGCTTGGTACCAGGGAACAATGAGCAGTTCTTC. Translating gives CASSLVPGNNEQFF.